This TCR beta chain was captured by sequencing in a study of naive and memory T cell subsets. Both TRBC1 and TRBC2 were covered by a beta constant-region primer of two equimolar oligonucleotides. Nested alpha and beta constant-region primers with the SP2 primer drove four PCR rounds on ligated cDNA. TCRdb reprocessed the UMI-ligation and nested PCR reads via MiXCR and lists one record per CDR3 protein. The sample has 150,000 or so distinct CDR3 sequences; approximately 22% are singletons. The CDR3 is 12 residues long. Deletions cut 6 bases from V and 7 bases from J, with 12 bases between. Germline CDR1 SGHVS, CDR2 FQNEAQ. General study findings and limits: Naive repertoires, especially CD8, held a few larger clonotypes, possibly memory cells re-expressing CD45RA.

There are a few counts of this clonotype. What it recognizes is unknown. This TCR was recovered from a human donor in good health. V usage is TRBV7-8 and J usage is TRBJ1-2, with D uncertain. Sequenced sample: naive CD4+ T cells from blood. The CDR3 nucleotides are TGTGCCAGCAGTCCCCCGCCCCTTGGCTACACCTTC. Residues: CASSPPPLGYTF.